The 7 T cell receptor beta chains presented below share a single source sample, sequenced in a study of blood T cell repertoires in COVID-19. Sequencing used immunoSEQ multiplex PCR; TCRdb keeps in-frame clones, though not all of them. This table has over 450,000 clones, roughly 87% appearing once. The specimen was peripheral blood. The receptors here all came from a man between 18 and 35 years old with COVID-19, enrolled during active disease.

The rearrangement uses TRBV7-3 and TRBJ2-3, with D possibly TRBD1 on 6 matching bases. V was trimmed by 1 base and J by 6 bases, leaving 8 bases between them. This CDR3 is built from 13 residues. The germline V gene encodes CDR1 SGHTA and CDR2 FQGTGA. The CDR3 coding sequence is TGTGCCAGCAGCTTAAGGGGGCAGGATACGCAGTATTTT. Protein sequence: CASSLRGQDTQYF.

DNA for the CDR3: TGTGCCAGCAGTGACCAGGTTTGGACTAGCGGACCCAATGAGCAGTTCTTC. Encoded protein: CASSDQVWTSGPNEQFF. The chain uses TRBV6-4 and TRBJ2-1; TRBD2 matches at 10 bases. The V gene end was trimmed by 2 bases and the J gene end by 6 bases; junction bases not matched to a gene: 10. The CDR3 sequence is 17 residues long. Germline-derived CDR1 and CDR2 are MRHNA and SNTAGT.

This clone was seen only once. The rearrangement links TRBV30 to TRBJ2-1, with TRBD2 matching over 8 bases. V shed 1 base, J shed 1 base, and the junction held 0 bases outside the gene matches. The CDR3 has 14 amino acids. Germline lookup yields CDR1 GTSNPN and CDR2 SVGIG (reference sequence). This CDR3 is CAWSGGRSYNEQFF. CDR3 coding DNA: TGTGCCTGGAGTGGCGGGAGGTCCTACAATGAGCAGTTCTTC.

The chain carries TRBV24-1 and TRBJ2-5; the match to TRBD2 covers 10 bases. Germline CDR1 is KGHDR and CDR2 is SFDVKD. The V gene end was trimmed by 3 bases and the J gene end by 5 bases; junction bases not matched to a gene: 5. The CDR3 totals 15 residues. The CDR3 sequence: CATSDPSGGRETQYF. The CDR3 DNA sequence: TGTGCCACCAGTGATCCTAGCGGGGGACGGGAGACCCAGTACTTC.

This clone was counted a few times. The chain couples TRBV5-4 to TRBJ2-7, with 7 bases fitting TRBD1. The germline V gene has CDR1 SGHNT and CDR2 YYREEE (reference sequence). The CDR3 is 13 residues long. The junction had 4 bases not matched to a gene; V was cut back by 2 bases and J by 5 bases. CDR3: CASSFPGGNEQYF. Here the CDR3 DNA reads TGTGCCAGCAGCTTTCCAGGGGGTAACGAGCAGTACTTC.

The gene calls are TRBV5-1 and TRBJ2-4; weak D call: TRBD2 (5 bases). Germline-derived CDR1 and CDR2 are SGHRS and YFSETQ. Trimming took off 7 bases at V and 8 bases at J, with 16 bases between the two ends. CDR3 size: 13 residues. The CDR3 is CASSYPGEDIQYF. Here the CDR3 DNA reads TGCGCCAGCTCTTATCCCGGGGAAGACATTCAGTACTTC.

This sequence joins TRBV29-1 and TRBJ2-3; a weak D match, TRBD2 (7 bases). V lost 8 bases, J lost 6 bases, and 24 bases lay in between. From germline, CDR1 is SQVTM and CDR2 ANQGSEA. The length of the CDR3 is 15 residues. CDR3 sequence reads: CSTRDKGGYIDTQYF. The DNA for the CDR3 is TGCAGCACGAGGGATAAGGGGGGGTATATCGATACGCAGTATTTT.